The clone carrying this T cell receptor beta chain was recorded once. This record comes from a study of blood T cells in healthy people across ages. Across the whole study: Template switching caught about one barcoded beta molecule for each two T cells.

A sample-barcoded 5' primer and a J-beta primer mix were used in a second PCR of roughly 7 to 11 cycles. TCRdb fed the 5' RACE reads into MiXCR, producing one record per CDR3 protein. The data show 1,500,000 or so distinct CDR3 sequences, roughly 59% seen once. Looked up from germline, CDR1 is LGHDT and CDR2 is YNNKEL (reference sequence). This CDR3 has 16 residues. V dropped 2 bases and J dropped 4; count of bases not matched to a gene: 10. V and J are TRBV3-1 and TRBJ2-5; TRBD2 matches 7 bases. The sample taken for sequencing was blood. The sequence was obtained from a man younger than 30 in good health. The CDR3 sequence: CASSQFAGVSGETQYF. The CDR3 coding sequence is TGTGCCAGCAGCCAATTCGCGGGAGTATCAGGAGAGACCCAGTACTTC.